The rows below give T cell receptor beta chains drawn from one sample of a study of T cells after yellow fever vaccination. Using its own MiXCR run on the 5' RACE reads, TCRdb lists one record per CDR3 protein. Of 300,000 to 400,000 distinct CDR3 sequences listed, 3.5% to 4.5% were seen once; the top ten hold approximately 24%. Sequencing was performed on PBMCs, taken 5 days after the yellow fever booster vaccination. Every receptor here comes from a man aged 18-30 years who received the YFV17D yellow fever vaccine. Both conserved end residues are part of each CDR3. The order of the fields is J gene, D gene, clone size, V gene, CDR3 DNA, CDR3 protein. A D gene is named only where the DNA matches it firmly. Clone size, where shown, is once, few, many, or a class for clones that have expanded.

J gene: TRBJ2-5; D gene: NA; clone size: few; V gene: TRBV9; CDR3 DNA: TGTGCCAGCAGCGTGGACAAGAGGATACAAGAGACCCAGTACTTC; CDR3 protein: CASSVDKRIQETQYF
J gene: TRBJ1-3; D gene: NA; clone size: NA; V gene: TRBV11-2; CDR3 DNA: TGTGCCAGCAGCCGGCGCTCTGGAAACACCATATATTTT; CDR3 protein: CASSRRSGNTIYF
J gene: TRBJ2-3; D gene: NA; clone size: many; V gene: TRBV29-1; CDR3 DNA: TGCAGCGTTCGTGGCGGGGCCACAGATACGCAGTATTTT; CDR3 protein: CSVRGGATDTQYF
J gene: TRBJ1-3; D gene: NA; clone size: few; V gene: TRBV7-8; CDR3 DNA: TGTGCCAGCAGCGTGTACAGGGGAAACACCATATATTTT; CDR3 protein: CASSVYRGNTIYF
J gene: TRBJ1-1; D gene: NA; clone size: many; V gene: TRBV6-5; CDR3 DNA: TGTGCCAGCAGTTCCGTGAACACTGAAGCTTTCTTT; CDR3 protein: CASSSVNTEAFF
J gene: TRBJ2-7; D gene: NA; clone size: NA; V gene: TRBV5-4; CDR3 DNA: TGTGCCAGCAGCGCTTCCCCAGGGAAATCGGGCTACGAGCAGTACTTC; CDR3 protein: CASSASPGKSGYEQYF
J gene: TRBJ1-6; D gene: NA; clone size: few; V gene: TRBV6-5; CDR3 DNA: TGTGCCAGCAGACTAGACTTTTCCCCCTCCTATAATTCACCCCTCCACTTT; CDR3 protein: CASRLDFSPSYNSPLHF
J gene: TRBJ2-5; D gene: TRBD2; clone size: NA; V gene: TRBV20-1; CDR3 DNA: TGCAGTGCTGGGACTAGCGAAGGGAAAAAGACCCAGTACTTC; CDR3 protein: CSAGTSEGKKTQYF
J gene: TRBJ2-7; D gene: TRBD1; clone size: many; V gene: TRBV7-6; CDR3 DNA: TGTGCCAGCAGCTTTGGGACAGGAATTTACGAGCAGTACTTC; CDR3 protein: CASSFGTGIYEQYF
J gene: TRBJ2-2; D gene: TRBD2; clone size: few; V gene: TRBV20-1; CDR3 DNA: TGCAGTGCTAGTTCCGGGACTAGCTATTACACCGGGGAGCTGTTTTTT; CDR3 protein: CSASSGTSYYTGELFF
J gene: TRBJ1-5; D gene: TRBD1; clone size: few; V gene: TRBV6-2/TRBV6-3; CDR3 DNA: TGTGCCACCGCTTCTGCGACAGGGGCATCCAATCAGCCCCAGCATTTT; CDR3 protein: CATASATGASNQPQHF
J gene: TRBJ1-2; D gene: TRBD1; clone size: few; V gene: TRBV4-1; CDR3 DNA: TGCGCCAGCAGCCAAGGCTTAGGACAGGGTCTAAATGGCTACACCTTC; CDR3 protein: CASSQGLGQGLNGYTF
J gene: TRBJ1-5; D gene: NA; clone size: NA; V gene: TRBV20-1; CDR3 DNA: TGCAGTGCTAGCCGGGACACCAATCAGCCCCAGCATTTT; CDR3 protein: CSASRDTNQPQHF
J gene: TRBJ2-3; D gene: NA; clone size: many; V gene: TRBV12-3/TRBV12-4; CDR3 DNA: TGTGCCAGCAGTTTGGGGCCGGACCAAGTCAAGTATACGCAGTATTTT; CDR3 protein: CASSLGPDQVKYTQYF
J gene: TRBJ2-2; D gene: NA; clone size: many; V gene: TRBV6-6; CDR3 DNA: TGTGCCAGCAGTTCTCGTAACAGGCCCAACACCGGGGAGCTGTTTTTT; CDR3 protein: CASSSRNRPNTGELFF
J gene: TRBJ2-5; D gene: TRBD2; clone size: NA; V gene: TRBV6-2/TRBV6-3; CDR3 DNA: TGTGCCAGCAGTTATGTGGCGGGGGTGCGAGGCAGGGATGAGACCCAGTACTTC; CDR3 protein: CASSYVAGVRGRDETQYF
J gene: TRBJ1-6; D gene: NA; clone size: many; V gene: TRBV4-3; CDR3 DNA: TGCGCCAGCAGCCAAGAACACATTGGAGAATCACCCCTCCACTTT; CDR3 protein: CASSQEHIGESPLHF